One and the same sample provided the 14 T cell receptor beta chains below, sequenced in a study of OX40 agonist ivuxolimab in advanced cancers. Libraries were prepared by immunoSEQ multiplex PCR; TCRdb keeps only in-frame clonotypes and omits some of them. Of tens of thousands of clones listed, roughly nine tenths are singletons. The input for sequencing was CD4+ or CD8+ T cells sorted from blood, taken in a trial of the OX40 agonist ivuxolimab. The receptors come from an adult with an advanced solid tumor such as melanoma, head and neck, liver or kidney cancer.

The V call is TRBV10-3, the J call TRBJ2-2, with D possibly TRBD2 on 5 matching bases. CDR1 ENHRY and CDR2 SYGVKD come from the germline V gene. CDR3 length: 13 amino acids. Between the trimmed V and J ends, which lost 9 bases and 6 bases, there was a span of 14 bases. CDR3 region: CAIGLVVAGELFF. The CDR3 DNA sequence: TGTGCCATTGGACTTGTTGTGGCCGGGGAGCTGTTTTTT.

The CDR3, as DNA: TGTGCCAGCAGCGTAGGGAACCGCATGAACACTGAAGCTTTCTTT. Translated: CASSVGNRMNTEAFF. This chain joins TRBV9 and TRBJ1-1; D not certain. The CDR3 runs 15 residues. CDR1 SGDLS and CDR2 YYNGEE come from the germline V gene. The ends were cut back, 0 bases at V and 0 bases at J, with 9 bases in the middle.

This clone has just one count. V gene TRBV11-2 combines with J gene TRBJ2-7; 7 positions agree with TRBD2. There are 12 residues in the CDR3. Germline-derived CDR1 and CDR2 are SGHAT and FQNNGV. V was pared by 9 bases and J by 3 bases, with 5 bases of the junction left unmatched. The CDR3 sequence: CASSPGGYEQYF. CDR3 sequence (DNA): TGTGCCAGTTCACCGGGAGGCTACGAGCAGTACTTC.

The gene calls are TRBV29-1 and TRBJ1-2, with 7 bases aligning to TRBD1. The CDR3 length is 11 residues. Germline-derived CDR1 and CDR2 are SQVTM and ANQGSEA. V gave up 8 bases and J gave up 8 bases; unmatched junction bases: 8. The CDR3 region is CSLRQGYGYTF. CDR3 DNA sequence: TGCAGCCTGAGACAGGGCTACGGCTACACCTTC.

This clone was found a few times. The DNA for the CDR3 is TGTGCCAGCAGCCTCCGACTAGTGCAGGCGGGCTACGAGCAGTACTTC. It is translated as CASSLRLVQAGYEQYF. This chain joins TRBV7-8 and TRBJ2-7; the D gene is possibly TRBD2 (6 bases). This CDR3 spans 16 amino acids. The V and J ends lost 5 bases and 3 bases respectively, with 20 bases between them. Germline CDR1 is SGHVS and CDR2 is FQNEAQ.

V and J are TRBV19 and TRBJ2-1, with D possibly TRBD2 on 6 matching bases. The CDR3 is 16 residues long. V was shortened by 7 bases and J by 4 bases, with 20 bases between the two germline ends. In germline, CDR1 is LNHDA, CDR2 SQIVND (reference sequence). CDR3 sequence: CASNTRSPGTYNEQFF. As DNA, the CDR3 is TGTGCCAGTAACACACGGTCCCCCGGGACTTACAATGAGCAGTTCTTC.

The J gene is TRBJ1-5, the V gene TRBV5-3; the D gene is possibly TRBD1 (5 bases). TRBV5-3 is marked as an open reading frame, function uncertain. The CDR3 loop spans 18 amino acids. V lost 1 base to trimming and J lost 0 bases, with 17 bases between them. CDR3 loop: CARSLTGIRACSNQPQHF. In nucleotides, the CDR3 is TGTGCCAGAAGCTTGACCGGGATCAGGGCCTGTAGCAATCAGCCCCAGCATTTT.

This chain uses TRBV28 with TRBJ2-5, with TRBD1 identical over 7 bases. Germline V gene sequence: CDR1 MDHEN, CDR2 SYDVKM. Losses at the gene ends were 6 bases for V and 0 bases for J; bases not matched to a gene: 7. The CDR3 runs to 15 residues. The CDR3 sequence: CASRRDSSYQETQYF. The CDR3 DNA reads TGTGCCAGCAGACGGGACAGCTCGTACCAAGAGACCCAGTACTTC. Full variable domain (remainder filled in from reference TRBV28 and TRBJ2-5): DVKVTQSSRYLVKRTGEKVFLECVQDMDHENMFWYRQDPGLGLRLIYFSYDVKMKEKGDIPEGYSVSREKKERFSLILESASTNQTSMYLCASRRDSSYQETQYFGPGTRLLVL.

This clone was seen just once. The rearrangement uses TRBV28 and TRBJ2-1, with 9 positions matching TRBD2. The length of the CDR3 is 16 residues. The germline V gene encodes CDR1 MDHEN and CDR2 SYDVKM. V dropped 5 bases and J dropped 9; count of bases not matched to a gene: 14. CDR3 nucleotides: TGTGCCAGCAGTCCCTGGACTAGCGAGAGAGGTATTGAGCAGTTCTTC. It specifies CASSPWTSERGIEQFF.

This rearrangement joins TRBV5-1 to TRBJ2-2; 9 bases map to TRBD1. This CDR3 spans 15 amino acids. With 4 bases clipped from V and 5 bases from J, the junction kept 6 bases outside the gene matches. Germline V gene lookup returns CDR1 SGHRS and CDR2 YFSETQ. CDR3 sequence reads: CASSRDRVQTGELFF. Written as DNA, the CDR3 is TGCGCCAGCAGCAGGGACAGGGTCCAAACCGGGGAGCTGTTTTTT.

This clone was picked up a small number of times. CDR3 coding DNA: TGTGCCAGCAAGGGCCGGGGACGGGGTAAACTTTCTGGGGCCAACGTCCTGACTTTC. It yields the protein CASKGRGRGKLSGANVLTF. The chain combines TRBV2 with TRBJ2-6; D is perhaps TRBD1 or TRBD2 (5 bases each). Trimming cost V 7 bases and J 1 base, with 23 bases left between them. CDR1 and CDR2 (germline): SNHLY, FYNNEI. CDR3 length: 19 amino acids.

The rearrangement links TRBV5-6 to TRBJ2-5, with a tentative D call TRBD2 (6 bases). The germline gives CDR1 SGHDT, CDR2 YYEEEE. V lost 4 bases, J lost 2 bases, and 9 bases lay in between. This CDR3 contains 13 residues. The chain's CDR3 is CASSTGLQETQYF. The CDR3 DNA reads TGTGCCAGCAGCACGGGACTGCAAGAGACCCAGTACTTC. Variable domain in full (rest from reference TRBV5-6 and TRBJ2-5): DAGVTQSPTHLIKTRGQQVTLRCSPKSGHDTVSWYQQALGQGPQFIFQYYEEEERQRGNFPDRFSGHQFPNYSSELNVNALLLGDSALYLCASSTGLQETQYFGPGTRLLVL.

The rearrangement uses TRBV7-2 and TRBJ1-4; D unclear. V lost 1 base and J lost 7, with 7 bases in between. Germline CDR1 SGHTA, CDR2 FQGNSA. The CDR3 is 13 amino acids. In DNA form, the CDR3 reads TGTGCCAGCAGCTTAGGGCCCACTGAAAAACTGTTTTTT. Protein product: CASSLGPTEKLFF.

V and J are TRBV5-4 and TRBJ2-1; 7 nucleotides match TRBD2. The CDR3 consists of 13 residues. CDR1 is SGHNT, CDR2 YYREEE, per germline (reference sequence). After removal of 5 bases from V and 6 bases from J, the junction contained 5 bases not matched to a gene. The CDR3 region has the DNA TGTGCCAGCAGGCGGGAGACGGGCAATGAGCAGTTCTTC. This sequence encodes CASRRETGNEQFF.